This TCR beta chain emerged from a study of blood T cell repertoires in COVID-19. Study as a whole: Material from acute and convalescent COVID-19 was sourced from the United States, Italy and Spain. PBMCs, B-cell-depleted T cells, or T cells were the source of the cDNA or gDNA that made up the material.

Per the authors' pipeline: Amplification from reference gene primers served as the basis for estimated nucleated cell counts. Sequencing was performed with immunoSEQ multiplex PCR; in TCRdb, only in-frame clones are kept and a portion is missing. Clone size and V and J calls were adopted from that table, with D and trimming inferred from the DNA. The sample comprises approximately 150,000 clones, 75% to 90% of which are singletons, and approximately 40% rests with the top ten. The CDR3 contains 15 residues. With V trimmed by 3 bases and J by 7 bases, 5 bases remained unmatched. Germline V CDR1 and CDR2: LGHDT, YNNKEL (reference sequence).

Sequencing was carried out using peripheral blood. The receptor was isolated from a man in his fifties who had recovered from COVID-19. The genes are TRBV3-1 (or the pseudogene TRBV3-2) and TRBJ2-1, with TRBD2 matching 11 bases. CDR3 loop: CASSQDASGGNEQFF. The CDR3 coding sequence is TGTGCCAGCAGCCAGGATGCTAGCGGGGGGAATGAGCAGTTCTTC.